The rows below give T cell receptor beta chains drawn from one sample of a study of T-cell memory formation after mild COVID-19. TCRdb reanalysed the 5' RACE reads using MiXCR and keeps one entry per CDR3 protein. This table has fewer than 200,000 distinct CDR3 sequences, 18% appearing once. The sequenced sample consisted of PBMCs or a T cell subset sorted from them (not recorded which). These receptors were collected from a man aged 18 to 29 who had mild COVID-19 (a few samples of this study predate the infection). Cell type and time point are not known. The CDR3 runs from the conserved cysteine through the conserved F or W. The D gene is left open where the match is weak. Some rows have no size entry. The others give once, few or many, or a class for an expanded clone.

D gene: TRBD1
CDR3 length: 14
clone size: -
J gene: TRBJ1-2
V gene: TRBV5-1
CDR3 DNA: TGCGCCAGCAGCTCGGGACAGCCTAACTATGGCTACACCTTC
CDR3 protein: CASSSGQPNYGYTF

D gene: TRBD1
CDR3 length: 13
clone size: few
J gene: TRBJ1-1
V gene: TRBV20-1
CDR3 DNA: TGCAGTGCCGCCGACAGGGCGGACACTGAAGCTTTCTTT
CDR3 protein: CSAADRADTEAFF

D gene: -
CDR3 length: 14
clone size: many
J gene: TRBJ2-7
V gene: TRBV12-3/TRBV12-4
CDR3 DNA: TGTGCCAGCAGTTTGGAGGGGAGCTCCTACGAGCAGTACTTC
CDR3 protein: CASSLEGSSYEQYF

D gene: TRBD2
CDR3 length: 12
clone size: -
J gene: TRBJ2-7
V gene: TRBV20-1
CDR3 DNA: TGCAGTGCTAGGACTAGCGGAGATGGGAAGTACTTC
CDR3 protein: CSARTSGDGKYF

D gene: -
CDR3 length: 14
clone size: few
J gene: TRBJ2-4
V gene: TRBV11-2
CDR3 DNA: TGTGCCAGCAGCCCGCCGGGCGGTAAAAACATTCAGTACTTC
CDR3 protein: CASSPPGGKNIQYF

D gene: -
CDR3 length: 12
clone size: few
J gene: TRBJ2-7
V gene: TRBV2
CDR3 DNA: TGTGCCAGCAGTGAACAGGCCTACGAGCAGTACTTC
CDR3 protein: CASSEQAYEQYF

D gene: -
CDR3 length: 13
clone size: -
J gene: TRBJ1-6
V gene: TRBV6-4
CDR3 DNA: TGTGCCAGCAGTGACTCCTGGAGGTCACCCCTCCACTTT
CDR3 protein: CASSDSWRSPLHF

D gene: TRBD1
CDR3 length: 15
clone size: -
J gene: TRBJ2-3
V gene: TRBV24-1
CDR3 DNA: TGTGCCACCAGTGACAGGACAGGAAAAGGAGATACGCAGTATTTT
CDR3 protein: CATSDRTGKGDTQYF

D gene: -
CDR3 length: 13
clone size: -
J gene: TRBJ2-2
V gene: TRBV12-3/TRBV12-4
CDR3 DNA: TGTGCCAGCACCCCAGGCCCCACCGGGGAGCTGTTTTTT
CDR3 protein: CASTPGPTGELFF

D gene: -
CDR3 length: 14
clone size: -
J gene: TRBJ1-6
V gene: TRBV20-1
CDR3 DNA: TGCAGTGCTAGCGGGACCTCCTATAATTCACCCCTCCACTTT
CDR3 protein: CSASGTSYNSPLHF

D gene: TRBD1
CDR3 length: 14
clone size: -
J gene: TRBJ2-3
V gene: TRBV20-1
CDR3 DNA: TGCAGTGCTACTCCGGGACAGGGGATAGATACGCAGTATTTT
CDR3 protein: CSATPGQGIDTQYF

D gene: -
CDR3 length: 16
clone size: few
J gene: TRBJ1-2
V gene: TRBV9
CDR3 DNA: TGTGCCAGCAGCGAGATACGGAGTCTGCAAACCTATGGCTACACCTTC
CDR3 protein: CASSEIRSLQTYGYTF

D gene: TRBD1
CDR3 length: 15
clone size: few
J gene: TRBJ1-3
V gene: TRBV6-5
CDR3 DNA: TGTGCCAGCAGGCCACAGGGGGCAAGAGGAAACACCATATATTTT
CDR3 protein: CASRPQGARGNTIYF

D gene: TRBD2
CDR3 length: 13
clone size: many
J gene: TRBJ2-7
V gene: TRBV12-3/TRBV12-4
CDR3 DNA: TGTGCCAGCAGACAACCGGGACTAGGCGAGCAGTACTTC
CDR3 protein: CASRQPGLGEQYF

D gene: TRBD1
CDR3 length: 15
clone size: -
J gene: TRBJ2-2
V gene: TRBV27
CDR3 DNA: TGTGCCAGCACCTTGGCCAGGGGGACGACCGGGGAGCTGTTTTTT
CDR3 protein: CASTLARGTTGELFF

D gene: -
CDR3 length: 14
clone size: few
J gene: TRBJ2-3
V gene: TRBV24-1
CDR3 DNA: TGTGCCACCAGTGATTTTCGGCCGGGGGCTACGCAGTATTTT
CDR3 protein: CATSDFRPGATQYF

D gene: -
CDR3 length: 13
clone size: -
J gene: TRBJ1-5
V gene: TRBV6-6
CDR3 DNA: TGTGCCAGCAGTCATACAGGAGATCATCTCGTGCATTTT
CDR3 protein: CASSHTGDHLVHF

D gene: -
CDR3 length: 15
clone size: many
J gene: TRBJ1-4
V gene: TRBV4-3
CDR3 DNA: TGCGCCAGCAGCGTAGGGATCAGCAGAAATGAAAAACTGTTTTTT
CDR3 protein: CASSVGISRNEKLFF

D gene: TRBD1
CDR3 length: 15
clone size: few
J gene: TRBJ2-2
V gene: TRBV6-5
CDR3 DNA: TGTGCCAGCAGGCGGACAGGGGGCTACGCCGGGGAGCTGTTTTTT
CDR3 protein: CASRRTGGYAGELFF

D gene: TRBD1
CDR3 length: 15
clone size: many
J gene: TRBJ2-3
V gene: TRBV20-1
CDR3 DNA: TGCAGTGCTGGCAGACAGGGGGGGAGCACAGATACGCAGTATTTT
CDR3 protein: CSAGRQGGSTDTQYF

D gene: -
CDR3 length: 15
clone size: -
J gene: TRBJ1-1
V gene: TRBV12-3/TRBV12-4
CDR3 DNA: TGTGCCAGCAGTTTAGATCTGGGAGGTAACACTGAAGCTTTCTTT
CDR3 protein: CASSLDLGGNTEAFF

D gene: -
CDR3 length: 13
clone size: few
J gene: TRBJ1-2
V gene: TRBV5-6
CDR3 DNA: TGTGCCAGCAGCCCCGGACAGATGAATGGCTACACCTTC
CDR3 protein: CASSPGQMNGYTF

D gene: -
CDR3 length: 11
clone size: few
J gene: TRBJ1-1
V gene: TRBV3-1
CDR3 DNA: TGTGCCAGCGGTCTGAACACTGAAGCTTTCTTT
CDR3 protein: CASGLNTEAFF

D gene: -
CDR3 length: 11
clone size: -
J gene: TRBJ1-5
V gene: TRBV12-3/TRBV12-4
CDR3 DNA: TGTGCCAGCGGATCTCCAGAGCCCCAGCATTTT
CDR3 protein: CASGSPEPQHF

D gene: -
CDR3 length: 17
clone size: -
J gene: TRBJ1-6
V gene: TRBV4-2
CDR3 DNA: TGTGCCAGCAGCCAAGAGGGTCGGCCGGGACGGGCTTCACCCCTCCACTTT
CDR3 protein: CASSQEGRPGRASPLHF

D gene: -
CDR3 length: 14
clone size: few
J gene: TRBJ1-2
V gene: TRBV10-2
CDR3 DNA: TGCGCCAGCAGTGAGCCCACAGCTAACTATGGCTACACCTTC
CDR3 protein: CASSEPTANYGYTF

D gene: -
CDR3 length: 15
clone size: -
J gene: TRBJ1-2
V gene: TRBV7-9
CDR3 DNA: TGTGCCAGCAGCTTACTCTTCTCCGGGGGATATGGCTACACCTTC
CDR3 protein: CASSLLFSGGYGYTF

D gene: -
CDR3 length: 14
clone size: -
J gene: TRBJ1-5
V gene: TRBV11-2
CDR3 DNA: TGTGCCAGCAGCTTAGATCGCTTGGGTCAGCCCCAGCATTTT
CDR3 protein: CASSLDRLGQPQHF

D gene: -
CDR3 length: 13
clone size: few
J gene: TRBJ1-5
V gene: TRBV12-3/TRBV12-4
CDR3 DNA: TGTGCCAGCAGTTTAACGGCAGGGCAGCCCCAGCATTTT
CDR3 protein: CASSLTAGQPQHF

D gene: -
CDR3 length: 14
clone size: -
J gene: TRBJ2-1
V gene: TRBV29-1
CDR3 DNA: TGCAGCGGTTTCCCTTCGGCCCTCTACAATGAGCAGTTCTTC
CDR3 protein: CSGFPSALYNEQFF

D gene: -
CDR3 length: 14
clone size: -
J gene: TRBJ2-7
V gene: TRBV6-6
CDR3 DNA: TGTGCCAGCAGCCAAATAAGGGTGAGCTACGAGCAGTACTTC
CDR3 protein: CASSQIRVSYEQYF

D gene: -
CDR3 length: 12
clone size: few
J gene: TRBJ1-5
V gene: TRBV20-1
CDR3 DNA: TGCAGTGCTAGGTTCAGGGACCAGCCCCAGCATTTT
CDR3 protein: CSARFRDQPQHF

D gene: TRBD2
CDR3 length: 14
clone size: -
J gene: TRBJ2-3
V gene: TRBV20-1
CDR3 DNA: TGCAGTGCTAGAAGCGGGGCGGGCACAGATACGCAGTATTTT
CDR3 protein: CSARSGAGTDTQYF

D gene: -
CDR3 length: 15
clone size: many
J gene: TRBJ2-1
V gene: TRBV20-1
CDR3 DNA: TGCAGTGCGCCCAGGGGTAGCGGCTCCTACAATGAGCAGTTCTTC
CDR3 protein: CSAPRGSGSYNEQFF

D gene: -
CDR3 length: 13
clone size: many
J gene: TRBJ2-7
V gene: TRBV10-3
CDR3 DNA: TGTGCCATCAGTGAGGTCAGGGCCTACGAGCAGTACTTC
CDR3 protein: CAISEVRAYEQYF

D gene: -
CDR3 length: 16
clone size: -
J gene: TRBJ2-5
V gene: TRBV18
CDR3 DNA: TGTGCCAGCTCACCACGGGGTGGAACAGGGATGGAGACCCAGTACTTC
CDR3 protein: CASSPRGGTGMETQYF

D gene: -
CDR3 length: 13
clone size: -
J gene: TRBJ1-6
V gene: TRBV2
CDR3 DNA: TGTGCCAGCAGCCCCACAGGGCGCTCACCCCTCCACTTT
CDR3 protein: CASSPTGRSPLHF

D gene: -
CDR3 length: 13
clone size: -
J gene: TRBJ2-2
V gene: TRBV12-3/TRBV12-4
CDR3 DNA: TGTGCCAGCGCCAGGGTGGTAACCGGGGAGCTGTTTTTT
CDR3 protein: CASARVVTGELFF